Included here is one T cell receptor beta chain sequence, with context. The RNA input was roughly 0.45 to 1 ug, and it was reverse transcribed with random hexamers. TCRdb recomputed calls from the immunoSEQ multiplex PCR reads with MiXCR, one row per CDR3 protein. In the table there are a few hundred thousand distinct CDR3 sequences, roughly 84% of which are singletons. This entry is derived from a study of CD8 T cells in Susac syndrome. Trimming stripped 5 bases from V and 6 bases from J, with 21 bases between. Germline V CDR1 and CDR2: DFQATT, SNEGSKA (reference sequence). The CDR3 extends over 15 amino acids.

The source is a human donor with multiple sclerosis. V usage is TRBV20-1 and J usage is TRBJ2-3; TRBD1 is a possible D gene (6 bases). The material sequenced was CD8+ T cells from PBMCs. The CDR3 sequence: CSASDSQVPTDTQYF. The CDR3 bases are TGCAGTGCTTCGGACAGTCAAGTACCCACCGATACGCAGTATTTT.